Given below is one T cell receptor beta chain in context. As yet, its antigen is unknown. This record comes from a study of cytomegalovirus exposure and HLA in healthy donors. Broader study findings: In vitro confirmation showed three CMV-associated chains to be CMV antigen specific. The authors enumerated over 150 TCR beta chains as linked to cytomegalovirus. Common viral pathogens seemed to be connected with several of the most significant clusters, according to a later analysis.

The CDR3 extends over 18 amino acids. The ends lost 3 bases at V and 4 bases at J; junction bases unmatched: 13. From germline, CDR1 is LNHDA and CDR2 SQIVND (reference sequence). Healthy people donating bone marrow made up the donors. Primers included in the PCR were 60 Vbeta and 13 Jbeta primers. The repertoire was sequenced with immunoSEQ multiplex PCR; TCRdb's copy has only in-frame clones and lacks some. Here the sample spans under 150,000 clones, 70% to 85% being singletons. This sequence joins TRBV19 and TRBJ1-1, with 11 bases matching TRBD1. The receptor was derived from a boy between 10 and 17 years old in good health and CMV-seronegative. The sequenced sample consisted of PBMCs. The CDR3 reads CASSITSGTGGWSTEAFF. CDR3 DNA sequence: TGTGCCAGTAGTATCACCTCCGGGACAGGGGGTTGGAGCACTGAAGCTTTCTTT.